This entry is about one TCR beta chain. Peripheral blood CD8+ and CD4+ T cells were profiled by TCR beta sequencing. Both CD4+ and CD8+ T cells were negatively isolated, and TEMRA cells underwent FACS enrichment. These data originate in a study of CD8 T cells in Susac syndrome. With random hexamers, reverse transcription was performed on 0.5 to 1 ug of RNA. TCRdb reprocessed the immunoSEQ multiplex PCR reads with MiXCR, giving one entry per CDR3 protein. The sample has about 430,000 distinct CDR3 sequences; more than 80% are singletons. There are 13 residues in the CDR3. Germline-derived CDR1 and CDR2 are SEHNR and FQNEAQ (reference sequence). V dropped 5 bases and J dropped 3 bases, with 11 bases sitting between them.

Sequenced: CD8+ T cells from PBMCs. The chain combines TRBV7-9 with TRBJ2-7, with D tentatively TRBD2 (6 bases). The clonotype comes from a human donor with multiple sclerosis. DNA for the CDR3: TGTGCCAGCAGCGGGACTCCACTCTACGAGCAGTACTTC. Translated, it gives CASSGTPLYEQYF.